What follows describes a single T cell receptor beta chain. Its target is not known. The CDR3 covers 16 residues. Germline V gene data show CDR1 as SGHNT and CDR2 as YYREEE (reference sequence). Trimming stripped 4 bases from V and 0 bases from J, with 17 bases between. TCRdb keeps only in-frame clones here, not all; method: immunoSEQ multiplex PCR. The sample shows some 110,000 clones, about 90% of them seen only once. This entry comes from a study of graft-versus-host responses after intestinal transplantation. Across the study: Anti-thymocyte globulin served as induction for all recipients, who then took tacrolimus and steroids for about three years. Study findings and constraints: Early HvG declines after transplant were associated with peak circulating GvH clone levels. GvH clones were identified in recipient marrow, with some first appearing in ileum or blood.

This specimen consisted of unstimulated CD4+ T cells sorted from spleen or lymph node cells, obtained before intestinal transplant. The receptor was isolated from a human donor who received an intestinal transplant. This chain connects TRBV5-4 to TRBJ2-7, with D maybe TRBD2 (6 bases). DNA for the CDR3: TGTGCCAGCAGCCCCGACCCCGGCGGGGCCTCCTACGAGCAGTACTTC. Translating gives CASSPDPGGASYEQYF.